This T cell receptor (beta chain) was captured in a study of control samples from healthy donors and cancer patients. This clone was observed a handful of times. The repertoire was sequenced with immunoSEQ multiplex PCR; TCRdb's copy has only in-frame clones and lacks some. The sample has some 130,000 clones; under 90% are singletons. The ends lost 3 bases at V and 2 bases at J; junction bases unmatched: 8. This CDR3 region has 16 residues. Germline assignment: CDR1 LNHDA and CDR2 SQIVND (reference sequence). Material: PBMCs. The rearrangement uses TRBV19 and TRBJ2-7; the match to TRBD1 covers 9 bases. The receptor comes from a man aged 50-60 years with head and neck cancer. The CDR3 bases are TGTGCCAGTAGTATCGGAGGGACAGGGACCACCTACGAGCAGTACTTC. Its translation is CASSIGGTGTTYEQYF.